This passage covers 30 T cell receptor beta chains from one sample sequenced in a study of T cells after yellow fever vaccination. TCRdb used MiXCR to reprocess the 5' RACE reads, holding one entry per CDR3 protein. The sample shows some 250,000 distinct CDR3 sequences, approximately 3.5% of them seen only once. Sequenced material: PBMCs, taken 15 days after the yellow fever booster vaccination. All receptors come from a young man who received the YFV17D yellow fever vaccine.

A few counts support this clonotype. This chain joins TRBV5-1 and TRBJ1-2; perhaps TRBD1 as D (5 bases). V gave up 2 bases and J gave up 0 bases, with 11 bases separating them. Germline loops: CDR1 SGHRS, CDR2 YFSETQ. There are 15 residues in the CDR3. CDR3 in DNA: TGCGCCAGCAGCTTTTTAGGAGGGGCTAACTATGGCTACACCTTC. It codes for CASSFLGGANYGYTF.

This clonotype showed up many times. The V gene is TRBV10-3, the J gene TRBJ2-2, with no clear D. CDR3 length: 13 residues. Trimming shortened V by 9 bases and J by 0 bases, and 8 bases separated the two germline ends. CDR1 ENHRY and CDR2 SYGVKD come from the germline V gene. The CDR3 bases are TGTGCCATTGGTAGGGCGAACACCGGGGAGCTGTTTTTT. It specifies CAIGRANTGELFF.

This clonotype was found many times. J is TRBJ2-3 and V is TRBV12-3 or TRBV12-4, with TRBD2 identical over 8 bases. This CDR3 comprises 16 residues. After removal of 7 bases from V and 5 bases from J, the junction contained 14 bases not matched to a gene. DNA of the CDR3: TGTGCCAGCACCAATGCCCGGGGGGGCCAACAAGATACGCAGTATTTT. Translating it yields CASTNARGGQQDTQYF.

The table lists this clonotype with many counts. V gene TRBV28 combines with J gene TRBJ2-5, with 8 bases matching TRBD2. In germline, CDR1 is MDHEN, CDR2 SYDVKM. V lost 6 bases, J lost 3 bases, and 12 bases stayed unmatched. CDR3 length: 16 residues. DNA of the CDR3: TGTGCCAGCAGCTCAGCGGGGGCCGCTGAGGAAGAGACCCAGTACTTC. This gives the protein CASSSAGAAEEETQYF.

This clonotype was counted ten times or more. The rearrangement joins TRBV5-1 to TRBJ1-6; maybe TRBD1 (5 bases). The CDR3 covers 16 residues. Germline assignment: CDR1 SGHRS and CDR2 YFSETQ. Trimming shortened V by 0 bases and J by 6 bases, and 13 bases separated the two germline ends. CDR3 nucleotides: TGCGCCAGCAGCTTGGGGGGCGCAGCTACTAATTCACCCCTCCACTTT. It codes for CASSLGGAATNSPLHF.

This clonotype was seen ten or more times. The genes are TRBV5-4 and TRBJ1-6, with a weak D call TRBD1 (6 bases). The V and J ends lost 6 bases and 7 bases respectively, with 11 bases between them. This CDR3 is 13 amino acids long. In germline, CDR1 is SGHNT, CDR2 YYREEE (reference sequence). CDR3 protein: CASKITGNSPLHF. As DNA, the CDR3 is TGTGCCAGCAAGATAACAGGGAATTCACCCCTCCACTTT.

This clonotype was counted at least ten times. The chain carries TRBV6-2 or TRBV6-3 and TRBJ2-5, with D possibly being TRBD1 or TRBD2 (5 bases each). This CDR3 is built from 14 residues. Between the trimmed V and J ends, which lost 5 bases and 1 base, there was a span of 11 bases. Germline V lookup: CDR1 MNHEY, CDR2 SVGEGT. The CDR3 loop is CASSPDGGQETQYF. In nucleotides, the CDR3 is TGTGCCAGCAGTCCCGATGGGGGCCAAGAGACCCAGTACTTC.

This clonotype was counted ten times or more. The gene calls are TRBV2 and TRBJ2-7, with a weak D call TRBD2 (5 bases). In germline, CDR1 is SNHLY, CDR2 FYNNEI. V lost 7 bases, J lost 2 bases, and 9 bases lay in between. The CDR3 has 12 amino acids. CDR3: CASTDLPYEQYV. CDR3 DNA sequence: TGTGCCAGCACGGACTTACCCTACGAGCAGTACGTC.

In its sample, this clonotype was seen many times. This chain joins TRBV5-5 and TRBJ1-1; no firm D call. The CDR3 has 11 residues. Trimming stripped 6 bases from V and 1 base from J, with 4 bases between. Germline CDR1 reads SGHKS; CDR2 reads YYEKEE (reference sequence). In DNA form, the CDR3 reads TGTGCCAGCATTGGGAACACTGAAGCTTTCTTT. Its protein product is CASIGNTEAFF.

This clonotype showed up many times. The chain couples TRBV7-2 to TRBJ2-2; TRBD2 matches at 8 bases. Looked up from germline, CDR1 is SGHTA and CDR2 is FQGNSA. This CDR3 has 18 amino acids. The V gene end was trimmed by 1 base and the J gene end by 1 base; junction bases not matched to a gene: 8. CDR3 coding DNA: TGTGCCAGCAGCTTAGACCCCCCGGGGGGGATGAACACCGGGGAGCTGTTTTTT. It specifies CASSLDPPGGMNTGELFF. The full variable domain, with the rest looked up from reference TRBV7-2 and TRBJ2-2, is GAGVSQSPSNKVTEKGKDVELRCDPISGHTALYWYRQSLGQGLEFLIYFQGNSAPDKSGLPSDRFSAERTGGSVSTLTIQRTQQEDSAVYLCASSLDPPGGMNTGELFFGEGSRLTVL.

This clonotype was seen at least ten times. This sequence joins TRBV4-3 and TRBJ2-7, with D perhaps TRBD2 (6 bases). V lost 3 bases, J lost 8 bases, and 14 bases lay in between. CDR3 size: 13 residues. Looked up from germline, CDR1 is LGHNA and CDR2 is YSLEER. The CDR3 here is CASSQEGRNKQYF. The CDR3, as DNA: TGCGCCAGCAGCCAGGAGGGGAGGAACAAGCAGTACTTC.

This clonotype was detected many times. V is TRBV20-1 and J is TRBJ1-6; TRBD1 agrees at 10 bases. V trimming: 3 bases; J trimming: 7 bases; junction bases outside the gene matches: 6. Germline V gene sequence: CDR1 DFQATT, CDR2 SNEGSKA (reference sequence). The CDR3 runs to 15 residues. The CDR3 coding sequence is TGCAGTGCTAGGGGGACAGGGGTAATCAATTCACCCCTCCACTTT. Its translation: CSARGTGVINSPLHF.

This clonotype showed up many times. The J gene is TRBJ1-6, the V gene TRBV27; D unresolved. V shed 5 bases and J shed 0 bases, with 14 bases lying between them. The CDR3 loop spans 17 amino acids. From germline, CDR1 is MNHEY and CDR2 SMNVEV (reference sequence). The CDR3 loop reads CASSLVGISSYNSPLHF. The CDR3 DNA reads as TGTGCCAGCAGTCTTGTGGGCATCAGCTCCTATAATTCACCCCTCCACTTT.

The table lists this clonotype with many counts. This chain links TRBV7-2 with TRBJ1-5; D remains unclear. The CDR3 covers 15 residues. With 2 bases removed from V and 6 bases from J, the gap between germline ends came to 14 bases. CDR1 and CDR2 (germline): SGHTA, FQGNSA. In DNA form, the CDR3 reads TGTGCCAGCAGCTTATTCGCGGGCGATGGTCAGCCCCAGCATTTT. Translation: CASSLFAGDGQPQHF.

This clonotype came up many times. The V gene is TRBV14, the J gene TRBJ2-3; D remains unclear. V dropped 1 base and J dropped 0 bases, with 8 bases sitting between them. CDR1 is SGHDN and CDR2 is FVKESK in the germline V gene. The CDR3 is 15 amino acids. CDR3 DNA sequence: TGTGCCAGCAGCCAAGGTAGCAGTAGCACAGATACGCAGTATTTT. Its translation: CASSQGSSSTDTQYF.

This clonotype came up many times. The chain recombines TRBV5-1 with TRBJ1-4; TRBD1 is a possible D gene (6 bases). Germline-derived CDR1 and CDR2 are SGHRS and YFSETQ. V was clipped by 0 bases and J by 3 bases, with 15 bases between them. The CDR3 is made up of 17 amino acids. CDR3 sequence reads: CASSLDSGVSANEKLFF. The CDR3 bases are TGCGCCAGCAGCTTGGACTCAGGGGTCAGCGCTAATGAAAAACTGTTTTTT.

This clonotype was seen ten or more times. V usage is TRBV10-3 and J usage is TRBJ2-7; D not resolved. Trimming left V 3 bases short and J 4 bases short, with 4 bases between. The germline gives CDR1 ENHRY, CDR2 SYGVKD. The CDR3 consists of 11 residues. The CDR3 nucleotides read TGTGCCATCAGTGAAGGATACGAGCAGTACGTC. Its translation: CAISEGYEQYV.

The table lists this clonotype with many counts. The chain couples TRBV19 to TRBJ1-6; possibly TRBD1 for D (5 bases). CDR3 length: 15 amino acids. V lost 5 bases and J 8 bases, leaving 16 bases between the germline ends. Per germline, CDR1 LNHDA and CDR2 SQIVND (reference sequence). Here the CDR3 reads CASSLDSAWDSPLHF. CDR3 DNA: TGTGCCAGTAGTCTCGACAGCGCGTGGGATTCACCCCTCCACTTT.

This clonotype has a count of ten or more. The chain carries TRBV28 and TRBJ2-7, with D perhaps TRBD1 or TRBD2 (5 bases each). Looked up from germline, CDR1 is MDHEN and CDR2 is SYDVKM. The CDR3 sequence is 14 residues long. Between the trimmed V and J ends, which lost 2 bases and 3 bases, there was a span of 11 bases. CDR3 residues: CASSLRDGYYEQYV. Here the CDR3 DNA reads TGTGCCAGCAGTTTACGGGACGGATACTACGAGCAGTACGTC.

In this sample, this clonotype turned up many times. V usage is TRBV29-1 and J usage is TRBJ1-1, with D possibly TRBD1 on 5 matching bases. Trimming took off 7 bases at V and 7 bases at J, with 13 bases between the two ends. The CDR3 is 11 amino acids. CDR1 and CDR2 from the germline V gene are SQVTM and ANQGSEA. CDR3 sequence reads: CSAGTHGEAFF. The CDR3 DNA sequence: TGCAGCGCTGGGACCCACGGTGAAGCTTTCTTT.

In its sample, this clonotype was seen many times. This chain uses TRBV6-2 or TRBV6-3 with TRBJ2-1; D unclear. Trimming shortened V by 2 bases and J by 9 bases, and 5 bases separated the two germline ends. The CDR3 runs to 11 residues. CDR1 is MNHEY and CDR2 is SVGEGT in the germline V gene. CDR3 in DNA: TGTGCCAGCAGTTACACACTTGAGCAGTTCTTC. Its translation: CASSYTLEQFF.

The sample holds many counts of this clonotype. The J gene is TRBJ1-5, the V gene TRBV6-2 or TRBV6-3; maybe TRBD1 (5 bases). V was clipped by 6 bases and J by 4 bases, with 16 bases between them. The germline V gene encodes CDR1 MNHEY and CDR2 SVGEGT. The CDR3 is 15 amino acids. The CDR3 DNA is TGTGCCAGCAGCGAGGGTTGGGACGGGAATCAGCCCCAGCATTTT. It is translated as CASSEGWDGNQPQHF.

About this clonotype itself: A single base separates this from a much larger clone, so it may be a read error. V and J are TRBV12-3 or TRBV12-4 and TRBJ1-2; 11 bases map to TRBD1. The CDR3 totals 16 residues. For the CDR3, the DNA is TGTGACAGCAGTCCGAACGACGGGACAGGGGGCTATGGCTACACCTTC. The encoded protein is CDSSPNDGTGGYGYTF.

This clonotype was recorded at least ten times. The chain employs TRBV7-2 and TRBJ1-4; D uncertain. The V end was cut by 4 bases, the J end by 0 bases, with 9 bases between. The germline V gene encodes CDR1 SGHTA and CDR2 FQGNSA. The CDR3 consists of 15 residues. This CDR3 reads CASSYRLATNEKLFF. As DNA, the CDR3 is TGTGCCAGCAGCTATAGACTTGCAACTAATGAAAAACTGTTTTTT. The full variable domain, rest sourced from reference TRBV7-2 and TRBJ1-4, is GAGVSQSPSNKVTEKGKDVELRCDPISGHTALYWYRQSLGQGLEFLIYFQGNSAPDKSGLPSDRFSAERTGGSVSTLTIQRTQQEDSAVYLCASSYRLATNEKLFFGSGTQLSVL.

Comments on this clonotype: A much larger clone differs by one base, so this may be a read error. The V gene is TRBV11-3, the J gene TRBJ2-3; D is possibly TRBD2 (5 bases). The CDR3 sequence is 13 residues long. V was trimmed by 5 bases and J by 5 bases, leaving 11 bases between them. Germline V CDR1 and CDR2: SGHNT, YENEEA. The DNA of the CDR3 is TGTGCCAGCAGCCCGGACGGGGAAGATACGCAGTATTTT. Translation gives CASSPDGEDTQYF.

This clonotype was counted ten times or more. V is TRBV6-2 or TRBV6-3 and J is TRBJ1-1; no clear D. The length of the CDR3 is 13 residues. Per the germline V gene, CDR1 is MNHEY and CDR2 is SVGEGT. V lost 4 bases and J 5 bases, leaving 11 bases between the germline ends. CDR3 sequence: CASSSDGATEAFF. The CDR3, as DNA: TGTGCCAGCAGTTCGGACGGAGCTACTGAAGCTTTCTTT.

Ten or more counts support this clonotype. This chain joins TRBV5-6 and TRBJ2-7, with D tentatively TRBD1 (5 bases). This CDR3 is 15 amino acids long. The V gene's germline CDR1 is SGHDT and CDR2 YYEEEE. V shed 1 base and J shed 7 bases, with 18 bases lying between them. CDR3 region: CASSLIAGNPTEQYV. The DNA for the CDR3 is TGTGCCAGCAGCTTGATCGCAGGGAACCCTACGGAGCAGTACGTC.

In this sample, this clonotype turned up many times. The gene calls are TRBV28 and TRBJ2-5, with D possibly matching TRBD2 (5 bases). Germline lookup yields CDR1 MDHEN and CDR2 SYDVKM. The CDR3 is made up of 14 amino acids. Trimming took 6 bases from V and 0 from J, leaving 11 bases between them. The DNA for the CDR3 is TGTGCCAGCAGGGAAGGACTTAACCAAGAGACCCAGTACTTC. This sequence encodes CASREGLNQETQYF.

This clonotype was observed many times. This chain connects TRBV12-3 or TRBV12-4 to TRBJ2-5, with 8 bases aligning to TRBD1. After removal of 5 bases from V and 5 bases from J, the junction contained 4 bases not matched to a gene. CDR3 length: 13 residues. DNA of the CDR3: TGTGCCAGCAGTCCGGGACAGGTTGAGACCCAGTACTTC. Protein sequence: CASSPGQVETQYF.

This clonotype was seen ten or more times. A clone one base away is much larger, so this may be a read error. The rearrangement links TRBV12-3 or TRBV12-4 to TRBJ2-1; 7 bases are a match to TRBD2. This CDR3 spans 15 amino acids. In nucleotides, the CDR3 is TGTGCCAGCAGCTTAGCGGGCGCCTCCTACAATGAGCAGTTCTTC. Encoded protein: CASSLAGASYNEQFF.